This T cell receptor beta chain was obtained from a study of T cells in Graves' hyperthyroidism and ophthalmopathy. Authors of the study amplified TCR beta CDR3 regions from RNA transcripts. The study used the HTBI primer set for a first-round RT-PCR of the TCR CDR3. MiXCR was run by TCRdb on the multiplex PCR reads, yielding one entry per CDR3 protein. The sample holds about 400,000 distinct CDR3 sequences; 15% are singletons and the top ten take less than 35%. This clonotype was detected ten times or more. Germline lookup yields CDR1 MDHEN and CDR2 SYDVKM. V lost 6 bases, J lost 1 base, and 9 bases lay in between. This CDR3 comprises 13 residues.

The source is a woman under 40 with Graves' hyperthyroidism. The chain is built from TRBV28 and TRBJ2-5, with D hard to call. The sequenced sample consisted of blood. The CDR3 region is CASRTTVQETQYF. CDR3 nucleotide sequence: TGTGCCAGCAGGACGACGGTCCAAGAGACCCAGTACTTC.